One and the same sample provided the 3 T cell receptor beta chains below, sequenced in a study of control samples from healthy donors and cancer patients. Libraries were prepared by immunoSEQ multiplex PCR; TCRdb keeps only in-frame clonotypes and omits some of them. The sample contains around 140,000 clones, 89% of which appear only once. The sample was PBMCs. The origin of the receptors is a man aged 45-65 years with head and neck cancer.

In the case of this clone: This specimen includes other DNA sequences encoding the same CDR3. This chain joins TRBV9 and TRBJ1-4; a possible D gene is TRBD1 (6 bases). The CDR3 is 15 residues long. The germline V gene encodes CDR1 SGDLS and CDR2 YYNGEE. Trimming shortened V by 4 bases and J by 2 bases, and 12 bases separated the two germline ends. The CDR3 sequence: CASSPTGTTNEKLFF. The CDR3 coding sequence is TGTGCCAGCAGCCCAACAGGGACGACTAATGAAAAACTGTTTTTT.

The chain is built from TRBV28 and TRBJ1-1; D gene unclear. This CDR3 is 11 amino acids long. V shed 6 bases and J shed 10 bases, with 12 bases lying between them. The germline gives CDR1 MDHEN, CDR2 SYDVKM. Here the CDR3 reads CASSYSSGAFF. In nucleotides, the CDR3 is TGTGCCAGCAGCTACAGTAGTGGAGCTTTCTTT.

This clone appeared once. The rearrangement uses TRBV7-9 and TRBJ1-3, with unresolved D. This CDR3 has 15 residues. Trimming took off 1 base at V and 2 bases at J, with 9 bases between the two ends. CDR1 is SEHNR, CDR2 FQNEAQ, per germline (reference sequence). CDR3 residues: CASSLVGLAGNTIYF. CDR3 bases: TGTGCCAGCAGCTTAGTGGGGTTGGCTGGAAACACCATATATTTT.